The rows below give T cell receptor beta chains drawn from one sample of a study of blood T cells in healthy people across ages. TCRdb passed the 5' RACE reads through MiXCR, listing each CDR3 protein once. The sample has about 670,000 distinct CDR3 sequences; approximately 40% are singletons. Material: blood. These TCRs come from an elderly man in good health. The CDR3 runs from the conserved cysteine through the conserved F or W. A D gene is named only where the DNA matches it firmly. Some rows have no size entry. The others give once, few or many, or a class for an expanded clone.

abundance	v_gene	d_gene	j_gene	CDR3aa	CDR3nt
few	TRBV6-1	NA	TRBJ1-1	CASSEAALDTEAFF	TGTGCCAGCAGTGAAGCGGCGTTGGACACTGAAGCTTTCTTT
NA	TRBV6-2/TRBV6-3	NA	TRBJ1-6	CASSARSRGYNSPLHF	TGTGCCAGCAGTGCTCGATCCAGGGGTTATAATTCACCCCTCCACTTT
NA	TRBV6-7	TRBD2	TRBJ2-1	CASSYSSGSNEQFF	TGTGCCAGCAGTTACTCGAGCGGGAGCAATGAGCAGTTCTTC
few	TRBV11-3	NA	TRBJ2-3	CASSISGQVGDTQYF	TGTGCCAGCAGCATTAGCGGCCAGGTAGGAGATACGCAGTATTTT
few	TRBV27	TRBD2	TRBJ2-1	CASSLLLAGGENEQFF	TGTGCCAGCAGTTTATTACTAGCGGGGGGCGAGAATGAGCAGTTCTTC
many	TRBV6-5	TRBD2	TRBJ2-2	CASSRGLAGDTGELFF	TGTGCCAGCAGCCGCGGGCTAGCGGGAGACACCGGGGAGCTGTTTTTT
NA	TRBV2	NA	TRBJ2-3	CASSEVGGGKTDTQYF	TGTGCCAGCAGTGAAGTCGGGGGTGGCAAAACAGATACGCAGTATTTT
few	TRBV27	NA	TRBJ2-4	CASSLSHNRAQNIQYF	TGTGCCAGCAGTTTATCCCATAACAGGGCTCAAAACATTCAGTACTTC
NA	TRBV7-2	TRBD1	TRBJ2-6	CASSQTGWDVLTF	TGTGCCAGCAGCCAGACAGGGTGGGACGTCCTGACTTTC
few	TRBV20-1	TRBD2	TRBJ2-7	CSAYPGLAGLSSYEQYF	TGCAGTGCTTATCCGGGACTAGCGGGCCTGAGCTCCTACGAGCAGTACTTC
few	TRBV27	TRBD1	TRBJ2-7	CASRRDRDRAYEQYF	TGTGCCAGCAGGCGAGACCGGGACAGGGCTTACGAGCAGTACTTC
few	TRBV9	NA	TRBJ2-1	CASSPWGEASNEQFF	TGTGCCAGCAGCCCTTGGGGGGAGGCGAGTAATGAGCAGTTCTTC
NA	TRBV6-1	TRBD1	TRBJ2-5	CASRPGQGLIQETQYF	TGTGCCAGCAGGCCGGGACAGGGGTTAATCCAAGAGACCCAGTACTTC
few	TRBV20-1	NA	TRBJ2-1	CSARDWANYNEQFF	TGCAGTGCTAGAGATTGGGCTAACTACAATGAGCAGTTCTTC
few	TRBV20-1	NA	TRBJ2-5	CSALRTFQETQYF	TGCAGTGCCCTCCGCACTTTCCAAGAGACCCAGTACTTC
NA	TRBV4-1	NA	TRBJ2-3	CASSQVGTDTQYF	TGCGCCAGCAGCCAAGTAGGGACAGATACGCAGTATTTT
NA	TRBV20-1	NA	TRBJ1-4	CSARVNGNDEKLFF	TGCAGTGCTAGAGTAAACGGGAATGATGAAAAACTGTTTTTT
few	TRBV25-1	TRBD2	TRBJ2-5	CASSEGQGLAGMETQYF	TGTGCCAGCAGTGAAGGACAGGGACTAGCGGGGATGGAGACCCAGTACTTC
NA	TRBV21-1	NA	TRBJ2-1	CASSKWTGDEEQFF	TGTGCCAGCAGCAAATGGACAGGGGATGAGGAGCAGTTCTTC
NA	TRBV7-2	TRBD1	TRBJ1-5	CASSSTGGAGNQPQHF	TGTGCCAGCAGCTCCACAGGGGGCGCGGGCAATCAGCCCCAGCATTTT
NA	TRBV4-1	TRBD1	TRBJ1-5	CASSQERRSQGGLGQPQHF	TGCGCCAGCAGCCAAGAAAGACGGTCCCAGGGGGGTCTAGGACAGCCCCAGCATTTT
NA	TRBV6-2/TRBV6-3	TRBD1	TRBJ1-5	CASSGRDRGMRNQPQHF	TGTGCCAGCAGTGGCCGGGACAGGGGAATGAGAAACCAGCCCCAGCATTTT
once	TRBV6-6	TRBD1	TRBJ1-4	CASRDREEKLFF	TGTGCCAGCCGGGACAGGGAGGAAAAACTGTTTTTT
NA	TRBV20-1	NA	TRBJ1-2	CSAMSEDGYTF	TGCAGTGCTATGTCTGAGGATGGCTACACCTTC
few	TRBV20-1	NA	TRBJ2-7	CSAREDSPYEQYF	TGCAGTGCTAGAGAGGACAGCCCCTACGAGCAGTACTTC
NA	TRBV7-9	TRBD2	TRBJ2-7	CASSLGDLAGYEQYF	TGTGCCAGCAGCCTAGGGGACCTAGCGGGGTACGAGCAGTACTTC
NA	TRBV20-1	NA	TRBJ2-7	CSARGRSNEQYF	TGCAGTGCTCGGGGACGGTCCAACGAGCAGTACTTC
NA	TRBV3-1	NA	TRBJ2-5	CASSPTPDRAEETQYF	TGTGCCAGCAGCCCTACCCCGGACAGAGCGGAAGAGACCCAGTACTTC
NA	TRBV20-1	TRBD2	TRBJ2-1	CSARGLAGSSYNEQFF	TGCAGTGCTAGAGGACTAGCGGGTAGCTCCTACAATGAGCAGTTCTTC
NA	TRBV6-4	TRBD2	TRBJ2-3	CASSSREDLDTQYF	TGTGCCAGCAGTTCCCGGGAGGACCTAGATACGCAGTATTTT
many	TRBV4-1	NA	TRBJ2-5	CASSPAGAGDYETQYF	TGCGCCAGCAGCCCGGCTGGGGCAGGGGATTATGAGACCCAGTACTTC
NA	TRBV20-1	TRBD2	TRBJ2-7	CSARDGTSGRENGQYF	TGCAGTGCTAGAGACGGGACTAGCGGGAGGGAGAATGGGCAGTACTTC
NA	TRBV6-2/TRBV6-3	TRBD2	TRBJ2-3	CASIKRLAGGDTDTQYF	TGTGCCAGCATCAAGAGACTAGCGGGAGGTGACACAGATACGCAGTATTTT
few	TRBV20-1	NA	TRBJ2-5	CSARAGIETQYF	TGCAGTGCTAGAGCTGGGATAGAGACCCAGTACTTC
NA	TRBV14	NA	TRBJ2-1	CASSHPSPGNEQFF	TGTGCCAGCAGCCACCCGAGCCCGGGAAATGAGCAGTTCTTC
few	TRBV28	TRBD1	TRBJ2-1	CALGDRAYNEQFF	TGTGCCCTGGGGGACAGGGCCTACAATGAGCAGTTCTTC
NA	TRBV20-1	TRBD1	TRBJ1-4	CSADTGTPGGEKLFF	TGCAGTGCTGATACCGGGACACCAGGGGGTGAAAAACTGTTTTTT
many	TRBV7-9	TRBD1	TRBJ1-6	CASSPRAGQLYNSPLHF	TGTGCCAGCAGCCCCCGTGCGGGACAGCTATATAATTCACCCCTCCACTTT
NA	TRBV15	NA	TRBJ2-7	CATSRDRVPEQYF	TGTGCCACCAGCAGAGATCGAGTTCCCGAGCAGTACTTC
once	TRBV10-3	NA	TRBJ2-1	CAISAPGKGTQFF	TGTGCCATCAGTGCCCCGGGGAAAGGGACCCAGTTCTTC
many	TRBV6-5	TRBD1	TRBJ1-2	CASTRDRGLRGYTF	TGTGCCAGCACACGGGACAGGGGTTTACGTGGCTACACCTTC
few	TRBV24-1	NA	TRBJ2-5	CATSGTPTNQETQYF	TGTGCCACCAGCGGGACTCCCACGAACCAAGAGACCCAGTACTTC
few	TRBV7-9	NA	TRBJ2-7	CASSTFRAEQYF	TGTGCCAGCAGCACGTTCCGGGCTGAGCAGTACTTC